This TCR beta chain was recovered during a study of blood T cell repertoires in COVID-19. Study overall: The cDNA or gDNA used as material had been derived from T cells, B-cell-depleted T cells, or PBMCs.

Trimming removed 5 bases from V and 5 bases from J; junction bases left unmatched: 10. Germline values: CDR1 SGHDT, CDR2 YYEEEE. The CDR3 length is 15 residues. Those enrolled, adults aged roughly 18 to 89 years, came from about two dozen US areas. Per the original methods: Using reference gene primer amplification, nucleated cell counts were estimated. Sequenced by immunoSEQ multiplex PCR; TCRdb stores in-frame clones only, minus some. That table is the source of V, J and clone size, and D and trimming were worked out from the DNA. This sample has about 310,000 clones, with 70% to 90% found just once.

The sequenced sample was PBMCs or T cells enriched from blood (not recorded which). The J gene is TRBJ2-7, the V gene TRBV5-6; the match to TRBD1 covers 10 bases. The sequence came from a man aged 25 to 40 who had recovered from COVID-19. CDR3 amino acids: CASSNLRDRGNEQYF. The CDR3 DNA reads as TGTGCCAGCAGTAACCTCCGGGACAGGGGTAACGAGCAGTACTTC.